This TCR beta chain was sequenced in a study of OX40 agonist ivuxolimab in advanced cancers. About the research overall: Patients assigned to dose escalation were diagnosed with hepatocellular carcinoma, melanoma, renal cell or head and neck cancer.

This CDR3 has 13 amino acids. V lost 6 bases, J lost 2 bases, and 10 bases lay in between. Germline CDR1 reads KGHSH; CDR2 reads LQKENI. Sequencing was performed with immunoSEQ multiplex PCR; in TCRdb, only in-frame clones are kept and a portion is missing. There are about 45,000 clones in the sample; 80% occur only once, and about 5% lies in the top ten. A remark on this clone: The antigen is not known.

Study findings and constraints: Among some nonresponders, normalized T-cell clonal expansion was also low. The mean number of expanded clones was higher in CD8+ T cells than in CD4+. At doses 0.1 to 3.0 mg/kg, CD4+ and CD8+ clones expanded.

The TCR sequence derives from an adult with an advanced solid tumor such as melanoma, head and neck, liver or kidney cancer. The chain joins TRBV18 to TRBJ1-1; no definite D call. The sequencing used CD4+ or CD8+ T cells sorted from blood, collected in a trial of the OX40 agonist ivuxolimab. The chain's CDR3 is CASSRTDNTEAFF. The CDR3 DNA sequence: TGTGCCAGCTCGCGTACGGACAACACTGAAGCTTTCTTT. Based on the CDR3 plus reference TRBV18 and TRBJ1-1, the full variable domain is NAGVMQNPRHLVRRRGQEARLRCSPMKGHSHVYWYRQLPEEGLKFMVYLQKENIIDESGMPKERFSAEFPKEGPSILRIQQVVRGDSAAYFCASSRTDNTEAFFGQGTRLTVV.